This T cell receptor beta chain was identified during a study of blood T cell repertoires in COVID-19. Overall study: Samples came from the United States, Italy and Spain, spanning acute and convalescent COVID-19. In each case, the material was cDNA or gDNA derived from T cells, B-cell-depleted T cells, or PBMCs.

V shed 1 base, J shed 3 bases, and the junction held 4 bases outside the gene matches. There are 17 residues in the CDR3. Germline assignment: CDR1 LGHNA and CDR2 YNFKEQ. Profiled with immunoSEQ multiplex PCR; TCRdb holds only in-frame clones, not every one. Here the sample spans 15,000 to 20,000 clones, approximately 86% being singletons. Sequencing input: peripheral blood. This chain links TRBV4-2 with TRBJ2-3; 13 nucleotides match TRBD2. This receptor was identified in a man aged 70-80 years with acute or convalescent COVID-19. CDR3 DNA: TGTGCCAGCAGCCAAGTTGGGACTAGCGGGACTACAGATACGCAGTATTTT. Amino acids: CASSQVGTSGTTDTQYF.